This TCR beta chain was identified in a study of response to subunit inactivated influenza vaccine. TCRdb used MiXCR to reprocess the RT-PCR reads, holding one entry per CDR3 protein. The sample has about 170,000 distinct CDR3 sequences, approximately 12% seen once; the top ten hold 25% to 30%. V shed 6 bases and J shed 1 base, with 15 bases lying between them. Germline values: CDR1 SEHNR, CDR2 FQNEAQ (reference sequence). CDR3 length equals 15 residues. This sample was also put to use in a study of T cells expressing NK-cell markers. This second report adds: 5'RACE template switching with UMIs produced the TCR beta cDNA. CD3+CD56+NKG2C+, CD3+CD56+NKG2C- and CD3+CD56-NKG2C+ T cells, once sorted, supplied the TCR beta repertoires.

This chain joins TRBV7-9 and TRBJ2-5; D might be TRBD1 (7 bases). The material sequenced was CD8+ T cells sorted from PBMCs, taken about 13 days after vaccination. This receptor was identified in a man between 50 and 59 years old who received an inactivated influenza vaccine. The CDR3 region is CASSPRDSRQETQYF. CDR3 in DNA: TGTGCCAGCAGTCCGCGGGACAGCCGCCAAGAGACCCAGTACTTC.